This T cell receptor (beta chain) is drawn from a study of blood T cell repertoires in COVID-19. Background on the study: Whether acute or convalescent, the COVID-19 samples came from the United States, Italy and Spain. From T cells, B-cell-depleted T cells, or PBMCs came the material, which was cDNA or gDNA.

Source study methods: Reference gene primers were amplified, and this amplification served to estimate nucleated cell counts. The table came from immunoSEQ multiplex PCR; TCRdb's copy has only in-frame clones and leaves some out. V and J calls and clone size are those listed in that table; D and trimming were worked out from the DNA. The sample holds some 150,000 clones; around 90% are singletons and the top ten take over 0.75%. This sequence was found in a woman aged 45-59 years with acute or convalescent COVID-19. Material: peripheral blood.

The CDR3 nucleotides are TGTGCCAGCAGTTTAGCGGCAGGGAGGATTTACGAGCAGTACTTC. Its protein is CASSLAAGRIYEQYF. V and J are TRBV27 and TRBJ2-7; D is perhaps TRBD2 (6 bases). V lost 2 bases to trimming and J lost 4 bases, with 15 bases between them. The germline gives CDR1 MNHEY, CDR2 SMNVEV (reference sequence). The CDR3 is made up of 15 amino acids.